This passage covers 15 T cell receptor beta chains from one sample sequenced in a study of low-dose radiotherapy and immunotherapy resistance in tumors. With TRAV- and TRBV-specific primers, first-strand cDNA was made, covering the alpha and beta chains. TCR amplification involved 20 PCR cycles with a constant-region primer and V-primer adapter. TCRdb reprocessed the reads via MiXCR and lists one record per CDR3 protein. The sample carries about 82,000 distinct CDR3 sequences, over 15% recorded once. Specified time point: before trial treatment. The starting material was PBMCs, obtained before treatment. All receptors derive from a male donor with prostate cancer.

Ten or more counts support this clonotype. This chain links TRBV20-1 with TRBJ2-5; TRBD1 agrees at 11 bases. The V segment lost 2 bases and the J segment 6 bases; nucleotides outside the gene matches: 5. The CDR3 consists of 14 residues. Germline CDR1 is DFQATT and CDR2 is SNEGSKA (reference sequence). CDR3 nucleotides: TGCAGTGCTAGACCGGACAGGGGGCGGCAGACCCAGTACTTC. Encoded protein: CSARPDRGRQTQYF.

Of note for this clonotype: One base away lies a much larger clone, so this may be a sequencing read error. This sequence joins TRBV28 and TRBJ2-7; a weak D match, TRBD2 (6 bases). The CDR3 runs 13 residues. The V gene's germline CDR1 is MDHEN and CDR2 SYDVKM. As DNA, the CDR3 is TGTGCCGGCAGTCCCCCGGGAGAATACGAGCAGTACTTC. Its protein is CAGSPPGEYEQYF.

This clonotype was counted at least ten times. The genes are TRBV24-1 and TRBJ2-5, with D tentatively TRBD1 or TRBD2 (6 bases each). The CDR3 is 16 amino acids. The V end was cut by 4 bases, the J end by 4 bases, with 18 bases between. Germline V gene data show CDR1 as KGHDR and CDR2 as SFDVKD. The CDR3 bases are TGTGCCACCAGTGACCCCCGTAGCGGAGGGGGAGAGACCCAGTACTTC. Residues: CATSDPRSGGGETQYF.

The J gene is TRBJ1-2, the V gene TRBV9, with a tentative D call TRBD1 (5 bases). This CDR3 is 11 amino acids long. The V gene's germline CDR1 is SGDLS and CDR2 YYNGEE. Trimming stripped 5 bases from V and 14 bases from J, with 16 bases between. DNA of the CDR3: TGTGCCAGCAGTTACAGAATGGGGGGAACCTTC. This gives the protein CASSYRMGGTF.

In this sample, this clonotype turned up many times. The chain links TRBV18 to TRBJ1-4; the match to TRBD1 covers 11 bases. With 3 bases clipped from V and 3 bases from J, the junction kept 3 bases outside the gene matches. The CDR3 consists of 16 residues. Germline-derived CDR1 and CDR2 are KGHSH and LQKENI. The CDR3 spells CASSPGTGGPNEKLFF. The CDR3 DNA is TGTGCCAGCTCACCTGGGACAGGGGGACCTAATGAAAAACTGTTTTTT. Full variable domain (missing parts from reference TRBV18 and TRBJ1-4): NAGVMQNPRHLVRRRGQEARLRCSPMKGHSHVYWYRQLPEEGLKFMVYLQKENIIDESGMPKERFSAEFPKEGPSILRIQQVVRGDSAAYFCASSPGTGGPNEKLFFGSGTQLSVL.

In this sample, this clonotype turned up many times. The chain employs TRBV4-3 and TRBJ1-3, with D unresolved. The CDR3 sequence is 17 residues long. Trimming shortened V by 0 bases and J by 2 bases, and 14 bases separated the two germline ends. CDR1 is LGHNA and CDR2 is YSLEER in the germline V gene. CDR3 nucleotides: TGCGCCAGCAGCCAAGATGGAAAATTGTACGCTGGAAACACCATATATTTT. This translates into CASSQDGKLYAGNTIYF.

DNA of the CDR3: TGTGCCAGCAGCTTAGGGTCCAGGGCCGGGAGCTACGAGCAGTACTTC. Protein product: CASSLGSRAGSYEQYF. This chain links TRBV7-2 with TRBJ2-7, with a weak D call TRBD2 (6 bases). Germline V gene data show CDR1 as SGHTA and CDR2 as FQGNSA. The CDR3 extends over 16 amino acids. Trimming left V 1 base short and J 3 bases short, with 16 bases between.

The CDR3 region is CASSFGYRGAPSAMNTEAFF. The CDR3 DNA reads as TGTGCCAGCAGTTTTGGGTACAGGGGAGCCCCCTCCGCCATGAACACTGAAGCTTTCTTT. V is TRBV6-2 or TRBV6-3 and J is TRBJ1-1; 7 nucleotides align to TRBD1. CDR1 MNHEY and CDR2 SVGEGT come from the germline V gene. With 4 bases clipped from V and 0 bases from J, the junction kept 20 bases outside the gene matches. The CDR3 has 20 amino acids.

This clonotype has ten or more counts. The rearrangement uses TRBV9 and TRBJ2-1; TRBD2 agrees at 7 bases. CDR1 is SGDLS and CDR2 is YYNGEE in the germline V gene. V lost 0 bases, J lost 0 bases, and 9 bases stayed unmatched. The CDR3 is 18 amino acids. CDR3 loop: CASSVDPSAGSSYNEQFF. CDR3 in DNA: TGTGCCAGCAGCGTAGACCCCTCAGCGGGAAGCTCCTACAATGAGCAGTTCTTC.

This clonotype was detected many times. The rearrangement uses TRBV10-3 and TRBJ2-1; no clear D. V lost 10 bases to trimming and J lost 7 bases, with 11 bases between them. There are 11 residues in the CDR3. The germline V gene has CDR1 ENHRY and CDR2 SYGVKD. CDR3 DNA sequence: TGTGCCACCCTCGAAGTTAATGAGCAGTTCTTC. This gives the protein CATLEVNEQFF.

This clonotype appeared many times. The CDR3 coding sequence is TGTGCCAGCTCACCACCGGTTACCTACGAGCAGTACTTC. Its translation: CASSPPVTYEQYF. V and J are TRBV18 and TRBJ2-7, with D unclear. The CDR3 covers 13 residues. The ends were cut back, 0 bases at V and 2 bases at J, with 5 bases in the middle. The germline V gene has CDR1 KGHSH and CDR2 LQKENI.

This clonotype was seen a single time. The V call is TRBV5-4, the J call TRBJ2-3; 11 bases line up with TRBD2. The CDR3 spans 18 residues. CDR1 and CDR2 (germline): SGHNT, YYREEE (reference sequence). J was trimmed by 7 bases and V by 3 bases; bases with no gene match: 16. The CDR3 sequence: CASSSAGGASGGQNTQYF. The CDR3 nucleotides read TGTGCCAGCAGCTCAGCGGGGGGGGCTAGCGGGGGGCAAAATACGCAGTATTTT.

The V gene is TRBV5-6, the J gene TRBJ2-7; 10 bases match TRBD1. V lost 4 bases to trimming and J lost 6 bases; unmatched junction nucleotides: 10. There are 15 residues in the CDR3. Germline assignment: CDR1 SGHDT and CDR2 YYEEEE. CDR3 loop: CASSLTPGQGIEQYF. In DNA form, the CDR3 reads TGTGCCAGCAGCCTGACCCCGGGACAGGGGATCGAGCAGTACTTC.

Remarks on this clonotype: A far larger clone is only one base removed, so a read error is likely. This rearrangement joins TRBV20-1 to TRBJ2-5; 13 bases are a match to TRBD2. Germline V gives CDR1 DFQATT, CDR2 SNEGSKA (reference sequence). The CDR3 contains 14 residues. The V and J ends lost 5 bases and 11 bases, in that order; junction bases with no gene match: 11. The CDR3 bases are TGCAGTGCTGGTGGACTAGCGGGAGTGCATGAGCAGTACTTC. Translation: CSAGGLAGVHEQYF.

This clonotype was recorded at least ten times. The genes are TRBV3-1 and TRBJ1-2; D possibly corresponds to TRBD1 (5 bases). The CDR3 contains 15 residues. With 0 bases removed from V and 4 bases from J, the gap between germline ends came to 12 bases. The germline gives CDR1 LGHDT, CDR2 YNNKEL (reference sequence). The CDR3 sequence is CASSQDSGPTYGYTF. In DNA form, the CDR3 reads TGTGCCAGCAGCCAAGATTCGGGACCTACCTATGGCTACACCTTC.